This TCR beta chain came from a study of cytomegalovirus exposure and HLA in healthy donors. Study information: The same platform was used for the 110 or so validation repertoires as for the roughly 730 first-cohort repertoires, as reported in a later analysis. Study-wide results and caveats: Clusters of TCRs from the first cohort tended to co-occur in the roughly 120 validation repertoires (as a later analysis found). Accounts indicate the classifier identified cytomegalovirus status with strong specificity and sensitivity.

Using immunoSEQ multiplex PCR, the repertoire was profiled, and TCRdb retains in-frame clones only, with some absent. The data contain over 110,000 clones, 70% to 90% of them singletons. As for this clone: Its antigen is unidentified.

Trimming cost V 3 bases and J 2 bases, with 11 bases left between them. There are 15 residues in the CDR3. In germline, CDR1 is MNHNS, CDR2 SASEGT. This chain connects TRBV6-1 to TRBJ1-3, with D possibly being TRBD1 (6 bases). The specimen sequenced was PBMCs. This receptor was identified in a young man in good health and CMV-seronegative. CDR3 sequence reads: CASSDPQGPGNTIYF. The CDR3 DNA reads TGTGCCAGCAGTGACCCTCAGGGGCCTGGAAACACCATATATTTT.